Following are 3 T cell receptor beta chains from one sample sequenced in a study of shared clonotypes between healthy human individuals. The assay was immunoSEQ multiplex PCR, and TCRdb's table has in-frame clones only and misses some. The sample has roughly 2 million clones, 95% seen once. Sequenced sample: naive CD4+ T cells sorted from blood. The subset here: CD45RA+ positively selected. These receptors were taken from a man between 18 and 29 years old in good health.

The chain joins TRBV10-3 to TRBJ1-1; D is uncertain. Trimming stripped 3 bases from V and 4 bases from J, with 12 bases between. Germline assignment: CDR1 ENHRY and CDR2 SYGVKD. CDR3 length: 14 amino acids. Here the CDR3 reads CAISDQRKGTEAFF. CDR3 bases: TGTGCCATCAGTGACCAGAGGAAAGGCACTGAAGCTTTCTTT.

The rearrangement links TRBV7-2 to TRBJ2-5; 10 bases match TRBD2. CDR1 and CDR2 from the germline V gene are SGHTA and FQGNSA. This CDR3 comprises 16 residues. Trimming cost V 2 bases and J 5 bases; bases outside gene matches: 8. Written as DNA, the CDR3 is TGTGCCAGCAGCTTATTAATAGCGGGAGGTATGGAGACCCAGTACTTC. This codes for CASSLLIAGGMETQYF.

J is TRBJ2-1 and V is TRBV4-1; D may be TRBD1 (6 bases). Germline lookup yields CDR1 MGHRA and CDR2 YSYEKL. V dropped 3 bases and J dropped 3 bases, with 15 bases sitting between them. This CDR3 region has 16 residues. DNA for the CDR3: TGCGCCAGCAGCCAGCCCGGACAGATTCGCTACAATGAGCAGTTCTTC. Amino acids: CASSQPGQIRYNEQFF.